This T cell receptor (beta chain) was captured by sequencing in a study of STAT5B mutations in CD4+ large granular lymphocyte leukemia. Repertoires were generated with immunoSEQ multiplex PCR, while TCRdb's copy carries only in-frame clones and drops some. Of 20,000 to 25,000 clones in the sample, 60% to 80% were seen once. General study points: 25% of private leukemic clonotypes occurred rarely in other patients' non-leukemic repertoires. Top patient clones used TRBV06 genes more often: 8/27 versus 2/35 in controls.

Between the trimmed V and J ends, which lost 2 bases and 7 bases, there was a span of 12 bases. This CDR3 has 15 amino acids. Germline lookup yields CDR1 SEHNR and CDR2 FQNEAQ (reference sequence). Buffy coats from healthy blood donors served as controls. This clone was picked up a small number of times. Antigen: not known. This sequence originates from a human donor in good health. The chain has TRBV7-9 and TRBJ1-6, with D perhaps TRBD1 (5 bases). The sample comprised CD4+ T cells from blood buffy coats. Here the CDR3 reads CASSLRGQNNSPLHF. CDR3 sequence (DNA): TGTGCCAGCAGCTTACGCGGACAAAACAATTCACCCCTCCACTTT.